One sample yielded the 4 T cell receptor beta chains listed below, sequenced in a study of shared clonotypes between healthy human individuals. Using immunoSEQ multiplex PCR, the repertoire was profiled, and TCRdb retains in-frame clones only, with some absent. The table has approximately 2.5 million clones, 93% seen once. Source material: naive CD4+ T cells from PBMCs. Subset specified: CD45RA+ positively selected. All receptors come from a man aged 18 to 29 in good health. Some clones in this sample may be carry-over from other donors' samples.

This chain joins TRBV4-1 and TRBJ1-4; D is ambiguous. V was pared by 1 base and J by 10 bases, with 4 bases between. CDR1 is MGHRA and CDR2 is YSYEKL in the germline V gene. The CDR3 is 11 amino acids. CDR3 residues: CASSQGRKLFF. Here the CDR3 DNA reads TGCGCCAGCAGCCAAGGACGAAAACTGTTTTTT.

The chain's CDR3 is CASSWEGGSTDTQYF. For the CDR3, the DNA is TGTGCCAGCAGTTGGGAGGGCGGAAGCACAGATACGCAGTATTTT. V gene TRBV2 combines with J gene TRBJ2-3; 7 nucleotides agree with TRBD2. CDR3 length equals 15 residues. Germline lookup yields CDR1 SNHLY and CDR2 FYNNEI. Trimming at V came to 5 bases and at J to 0 bases, leaving 5 bases not matched to a gene.

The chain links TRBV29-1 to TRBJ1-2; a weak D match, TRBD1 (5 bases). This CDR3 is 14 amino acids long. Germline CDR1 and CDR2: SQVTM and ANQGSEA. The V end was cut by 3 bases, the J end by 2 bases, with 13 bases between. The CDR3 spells CSVETHRGNYGYTF. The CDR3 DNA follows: TGCAGCGTTGAGACCCACCGGGGGAACTATGGCTACACCTTC. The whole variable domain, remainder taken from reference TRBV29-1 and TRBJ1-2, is SAVISQKPSRDICQRGTSLTIQCQVDSQVTMMFWYRQQPGQSLTLIATANQGSEATYESGFVIDKFPISRPNLTFSTLTVSNMSPEDSSIYLCSVETHRGNYGYTFGSGTRLTVV.

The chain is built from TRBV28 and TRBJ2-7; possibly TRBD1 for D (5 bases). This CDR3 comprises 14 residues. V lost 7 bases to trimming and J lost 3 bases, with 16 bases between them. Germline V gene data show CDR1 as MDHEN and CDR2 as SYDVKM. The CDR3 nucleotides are TGTGCCAGCACCACATCTGGGGCCTTCTACGAGCAGTACTTC. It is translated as CASTTSGAFYEQYF.